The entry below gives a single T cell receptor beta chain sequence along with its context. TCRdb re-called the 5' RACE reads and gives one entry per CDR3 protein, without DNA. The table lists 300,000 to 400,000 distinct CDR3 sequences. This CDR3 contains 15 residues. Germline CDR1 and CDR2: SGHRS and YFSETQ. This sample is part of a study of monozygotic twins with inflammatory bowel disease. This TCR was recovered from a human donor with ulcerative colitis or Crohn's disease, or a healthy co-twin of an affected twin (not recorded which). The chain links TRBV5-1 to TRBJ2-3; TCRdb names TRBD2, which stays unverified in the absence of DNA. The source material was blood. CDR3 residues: CASSLLAGGTDTQYF.